Here is one T cell receptor beta chain with its context. This PCR relied on a set of 60 Vbeta primers and 13 Jbeta primers. The repertoire was sequenced with immunoSEQ multiplex PCR; TCRdb's copy has only in-frame clones and lacks some. The sample includes fewer than 250,000 clones, around 86% of them seen just once. This entry is derived from a study of cytomegalovirus exposure and HLA in healthy donors. Those who donated were healthy bone marrow donors. Germline V gene lookup returns CDR1 KGHSH and CDR2 LQKENI. V was cut by 4 bases and J by 4 bases, with 9 bases left in between. The CDR3 spans 13 residues.

This clonotype was obtained from a man younger than 45 in good health and CMV-seronegative. The chain combines TRBV18 with TRBJ2-3, with D uncertain. The specimen was PBMCs. The DNA for the CDR3 is TGTGCCAGCTCACGAAAGAGTCCAGATACGCAGTATTTT. Encoded protein: CASSRKSPDTQYF. Supplemented by reference TRBV18 and TRBJ2-3, the full variable domain reads NAGVMQNPRHLVRRRGQEARLRCSPMKGHSHVYWYRQLPEEGLKFMVYLQKENIIDESGMPKERFSAEFPKEGPSILRIQQVVRGDSAAYFCASSRKSPDTQYFGPGTRLTVL.